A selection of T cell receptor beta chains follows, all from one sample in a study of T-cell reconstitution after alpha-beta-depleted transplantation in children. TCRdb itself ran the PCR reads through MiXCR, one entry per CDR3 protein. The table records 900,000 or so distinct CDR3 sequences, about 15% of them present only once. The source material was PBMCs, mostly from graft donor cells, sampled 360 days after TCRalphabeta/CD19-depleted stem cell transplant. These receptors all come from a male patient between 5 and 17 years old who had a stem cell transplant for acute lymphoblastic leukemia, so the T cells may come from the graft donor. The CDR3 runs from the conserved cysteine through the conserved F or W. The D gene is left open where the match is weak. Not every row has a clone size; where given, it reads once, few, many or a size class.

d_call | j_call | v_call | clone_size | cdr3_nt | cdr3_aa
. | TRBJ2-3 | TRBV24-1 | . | TGTGCCACCAGTGATCGGGGCGATACGCAGTATTTT | CATSDRGDTQYF
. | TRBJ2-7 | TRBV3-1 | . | TGTGCCAGCAGCCATGGCTTGGGGGCCTACGAGCAGTACTTC | CASSHGLGAYEQYF
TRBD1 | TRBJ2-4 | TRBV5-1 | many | TGCGCCAGCAGCCCGCAGGGGGTGTCCAAAAACATTCAGTACTTC | CASSPQGVSKNIQYF
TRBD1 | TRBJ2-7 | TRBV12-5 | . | TGTGCTAGTGGTCCGGGACAGGGGGGCTCCTACGAGCAGTACTTC | CASGPGQGGSYEQYF
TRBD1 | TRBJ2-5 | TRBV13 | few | TGTGCCAGCAGACCCGGGACAGGACAAGAGACCCAGTACTTC | CASRPGTGQETQYF
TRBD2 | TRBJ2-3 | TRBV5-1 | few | TGCGCCAGCAGCTTGGCCCAAGGCGGGGAGACTAGCGGGAGAGGCGGGAGCACAGATACGCAGTATTTT | CASSLAQGGETSGRGGSTDTQYF
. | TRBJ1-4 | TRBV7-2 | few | TGTGCCAGCAGCTTAGATAATACAGTAGCTAATGAAAAACTGTTTTTT | CASSLDNTVANEKLFF
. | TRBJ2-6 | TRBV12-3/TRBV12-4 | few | TGTGCCAGCAGTTTAAAACTAAAAGATGGGGCCAACGTCCTGACTTTC | CASSLKLKDGANVLTF
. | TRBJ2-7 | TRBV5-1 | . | TGCGCCAGCAGCTTGATATTCGAATCCTACGAGCAGTACTTC | CASSLIFESYEQYF
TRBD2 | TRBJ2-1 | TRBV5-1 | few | TGCGCCAGCAGATTGGTAGCGGGAGGGCTGAATGAGCAGTTCTTC | CASRLVAGGLNEQFF
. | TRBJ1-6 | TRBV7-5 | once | . | CISVPEALTEGDSPLHF
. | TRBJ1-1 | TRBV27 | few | TGTGCCAGCAGTTTCCAGGAAGCTTTCTTT | CASSFQEAFF
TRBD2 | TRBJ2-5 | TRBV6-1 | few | TGTGCCAGCAGTCCCCTCCGGGAGGGCCTTGGGACCCAGTACTTC | CASSPLREGLGTQYF
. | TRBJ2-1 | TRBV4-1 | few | TGCGCCAGCAGCCAAGATGGCGGGCTTTCCTACAATGAGCAGTTCTTC | CASSQDGGLSYNEQFF
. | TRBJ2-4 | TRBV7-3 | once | TGTGTCAGCAGCTTAACGGGGCAGGGCCTCAAAAACATTCAGTACTTC | CVSSLTGQGLKNIQYF
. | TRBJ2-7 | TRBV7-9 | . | TGTGCCAGCACCTCGGGACGGACAAGCTCCTACGAGCAGTACTTC | CASTSGRTSSYEQYF
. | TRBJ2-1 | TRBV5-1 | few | TGCGCCAGCAGCCTCTTAGTCCAGGGGCAAAATGAGCAGTTCTTC | CASSLLVQGQNEQFF
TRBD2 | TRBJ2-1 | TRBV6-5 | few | TGTGCCAGCAGTTACTCTTACGGGAGGGATAATGAGCAGTTCTTC | CASSYSYGRDNEQFF
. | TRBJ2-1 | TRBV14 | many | TGTGCCAGCAGCCAAGATGAGACGGGAGTGAATGAGCAGTTCTTC | CASSQDETGVNEQFF
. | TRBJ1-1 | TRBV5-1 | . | TGCGCCAGCAGCTCGACAGGATGGAGCACTGAAGCTTTCTTT | CASSSTGWSTEAFF
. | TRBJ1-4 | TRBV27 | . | TGTGCCAGCAGTTTCGAGAAACTGTTTTTT | CASSFEKLFF
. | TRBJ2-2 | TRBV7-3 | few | TGTGCCAGCAGCCTATGGACAGACCACACCGGGGAGCTGTTTTTT | CASSLWTDHTGELFF
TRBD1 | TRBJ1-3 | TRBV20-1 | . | TGCAGTGCTACGTCCGGGACAGGGAGCTCTGGAAACACCATATATTTT | CSATSGTGSSGNTIYF
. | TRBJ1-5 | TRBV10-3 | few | TGTGCCATCGGTCAGGCAAGCAATCAGCCCCAGCATTTT | CAIGQASNQPQHF